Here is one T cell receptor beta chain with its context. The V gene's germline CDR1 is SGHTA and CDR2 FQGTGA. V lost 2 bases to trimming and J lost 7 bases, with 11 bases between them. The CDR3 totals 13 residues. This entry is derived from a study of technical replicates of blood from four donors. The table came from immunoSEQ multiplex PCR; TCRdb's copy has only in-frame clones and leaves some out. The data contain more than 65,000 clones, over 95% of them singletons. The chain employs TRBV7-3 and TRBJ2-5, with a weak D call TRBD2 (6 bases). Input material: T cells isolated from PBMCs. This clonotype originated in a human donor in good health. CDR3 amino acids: CASSLALAGTQYF. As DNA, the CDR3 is TGTGCCAGCAGCTTAGCACTAGCAGGGACCCAGTACTTC.